This T cell receptor beta chain was documented in a study of CD8+ T cells in alopecia areata. Reverse transcribed after extraction, RNA yielded cDNA as the sequencing template. Sequenced by immunoSEQ multiplex PCR; TCRdb stores in-frame clones only, minus some. Here the sample spans 150,000 to 200,000 clones, 65% being singletons. Comments on this clone: Antigen unknown.

General study results and limits: Clarity of TCR sharing across patients fell short of that in mice, possibly HLA-related. Scalp clonality dropped significantly under tofacitinib, as did expanded CD8+ top-100 clones.

Documented treatment: oral pan-JAK inhibitor, 5-10 mg twice daily. This CDR3 comprises 12 residues. Germline CDR1 is SEHNR and CDR2 is FQNEAQ (reference sequence). Trimming removed 4 bases from V and 7 bases from J, with 10 bases in between. The J gene is TRBJ1-2, the V gene TRBV7-9; no reliable D call. The sequencing used CD4+ T cells sorted from blood, collected at week 4, from a patient treated with tofacitinib. This receptor was identified in a human donor with alopecia areata. In nucleotides, the CDR3 is TGTGCCAGCAGCTCAGAAGGGTTTGGCTACACCTTC. The encoded protein is CASSSEGFGYTF.